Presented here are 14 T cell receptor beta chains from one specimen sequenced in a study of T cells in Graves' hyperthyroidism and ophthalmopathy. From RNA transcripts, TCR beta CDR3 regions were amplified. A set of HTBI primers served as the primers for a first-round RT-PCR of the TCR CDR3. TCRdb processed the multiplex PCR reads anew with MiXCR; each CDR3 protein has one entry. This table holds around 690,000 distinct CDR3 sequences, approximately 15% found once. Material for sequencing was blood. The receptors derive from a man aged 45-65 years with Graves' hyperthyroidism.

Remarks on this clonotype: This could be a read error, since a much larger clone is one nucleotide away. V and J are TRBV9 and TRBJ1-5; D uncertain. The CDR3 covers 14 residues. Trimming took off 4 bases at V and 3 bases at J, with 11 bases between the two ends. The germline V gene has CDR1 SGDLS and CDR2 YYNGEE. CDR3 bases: TGTGCCAGCAGCCCAGGACCGAACAATCAGCCCCAGCATTTT. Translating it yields CASSPGPNNQPQHF.

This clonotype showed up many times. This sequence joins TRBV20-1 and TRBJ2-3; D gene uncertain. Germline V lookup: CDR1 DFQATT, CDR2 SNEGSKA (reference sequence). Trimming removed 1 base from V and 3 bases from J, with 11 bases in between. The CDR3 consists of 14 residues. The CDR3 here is CSARGPLGTDTQYF. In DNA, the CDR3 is TGCAGTGCTAGAGGACCCTTAGGTACAGATACGCAGTATTTT.

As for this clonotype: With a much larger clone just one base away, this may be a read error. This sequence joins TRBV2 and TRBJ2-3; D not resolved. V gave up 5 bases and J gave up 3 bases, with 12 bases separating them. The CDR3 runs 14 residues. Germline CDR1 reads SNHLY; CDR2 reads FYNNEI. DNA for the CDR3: TGTGCCAGCAGTCGATTGGAAATGACAGATACGCAGTATTTT. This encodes CASSRLEMTDTQYF.

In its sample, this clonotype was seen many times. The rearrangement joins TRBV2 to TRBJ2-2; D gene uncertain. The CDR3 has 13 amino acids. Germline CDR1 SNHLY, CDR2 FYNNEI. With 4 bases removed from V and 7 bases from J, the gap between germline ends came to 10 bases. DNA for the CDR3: TGTGCCAGCAGTGCTGGGTATCACGGGGAGCTGTTTTTT. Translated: CASSAGYHGELFF.

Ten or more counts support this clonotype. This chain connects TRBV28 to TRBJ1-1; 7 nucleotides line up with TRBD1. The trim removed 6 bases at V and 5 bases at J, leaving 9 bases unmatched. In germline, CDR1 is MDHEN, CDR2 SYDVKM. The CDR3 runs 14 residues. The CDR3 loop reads CASSLDSGQTEAFF. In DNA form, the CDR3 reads TGTGCCAGCAGCCTAGATTCGGGACAGACTGAAGCTTTCTTT.

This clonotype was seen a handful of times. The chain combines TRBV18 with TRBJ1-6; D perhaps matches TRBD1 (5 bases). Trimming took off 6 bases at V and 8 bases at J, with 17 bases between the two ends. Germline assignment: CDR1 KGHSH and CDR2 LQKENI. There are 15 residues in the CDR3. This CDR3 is CASSTILGTDSPLHF. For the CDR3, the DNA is TGTGCCAGCTCGACTATTTTGGGGACGGATTCACCCCTCCACTTT.

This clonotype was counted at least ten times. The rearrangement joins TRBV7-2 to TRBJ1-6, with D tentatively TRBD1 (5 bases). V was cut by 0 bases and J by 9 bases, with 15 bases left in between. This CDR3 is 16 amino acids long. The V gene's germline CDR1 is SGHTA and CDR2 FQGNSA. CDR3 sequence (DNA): TGTGCCAGCAGCTTAGCCCCACCCGGCGGGGGTTCACCCCTCCACTTT. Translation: CASSLAPPGGGSPLHF.

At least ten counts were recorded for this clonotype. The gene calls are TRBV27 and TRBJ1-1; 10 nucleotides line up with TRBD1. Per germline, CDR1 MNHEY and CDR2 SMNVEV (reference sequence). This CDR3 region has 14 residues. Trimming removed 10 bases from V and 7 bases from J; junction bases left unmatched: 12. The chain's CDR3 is CATKPGTGDNEAFF. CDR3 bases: TGTGCCACCAAACCCGGGACAGGGGATAATGAAGCTTTCTTT.

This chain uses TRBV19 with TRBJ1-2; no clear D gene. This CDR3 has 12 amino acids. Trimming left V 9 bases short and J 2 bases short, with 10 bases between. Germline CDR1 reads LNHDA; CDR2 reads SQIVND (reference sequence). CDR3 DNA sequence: TGTGCCAGCTACAGCCGCAACTATGGCTACACCTTC. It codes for CASYSRNYGYTF.

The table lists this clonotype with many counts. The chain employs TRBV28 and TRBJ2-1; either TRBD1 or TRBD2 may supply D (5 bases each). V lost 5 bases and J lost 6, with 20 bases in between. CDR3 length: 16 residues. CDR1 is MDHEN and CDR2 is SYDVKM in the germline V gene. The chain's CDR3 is CASSHQLGPKINEQFF. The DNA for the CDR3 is TGTGCCAGCAGTCATCAACTGGGACCAAAGATCAATGAGCAGTTCTTC.

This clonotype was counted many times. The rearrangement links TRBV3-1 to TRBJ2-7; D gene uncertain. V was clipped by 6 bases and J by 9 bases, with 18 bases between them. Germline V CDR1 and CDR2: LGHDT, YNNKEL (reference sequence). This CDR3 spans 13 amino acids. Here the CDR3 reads CASSRRALQGQYF. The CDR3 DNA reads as TGTGCCAGCAGTAGAAGGGCCTTACAAGGGCAGTACTTC.

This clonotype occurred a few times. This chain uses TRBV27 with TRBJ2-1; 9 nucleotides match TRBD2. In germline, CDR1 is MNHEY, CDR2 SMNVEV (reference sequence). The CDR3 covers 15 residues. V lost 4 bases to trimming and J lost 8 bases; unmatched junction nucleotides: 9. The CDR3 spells CASSYLAGPLYEQFF. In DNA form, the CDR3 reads TGTGCCAGCAGTTATCTAGCGGGACCTCTTTATGAGCAGTTCTTC.

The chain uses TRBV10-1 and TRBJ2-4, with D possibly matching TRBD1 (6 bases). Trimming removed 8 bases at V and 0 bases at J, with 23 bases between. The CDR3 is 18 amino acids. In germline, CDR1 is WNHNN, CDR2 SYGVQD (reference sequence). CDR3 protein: CASAPIPTGPLAKNIQYF. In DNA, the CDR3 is TGCGCCAGCGCCCCAATCCCGACAGGCCCACTAGCCAAAAACATTCAGTACTTC.

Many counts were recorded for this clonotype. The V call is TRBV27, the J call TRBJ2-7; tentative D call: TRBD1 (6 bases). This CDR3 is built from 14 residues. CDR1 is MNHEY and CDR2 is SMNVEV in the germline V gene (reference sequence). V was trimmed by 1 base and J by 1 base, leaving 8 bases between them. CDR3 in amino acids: CASSLWGPSYEQYF. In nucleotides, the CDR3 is TGTGCCAGCAGTTTATGGGGGCCATCCTACGAGCAGTACTTC.